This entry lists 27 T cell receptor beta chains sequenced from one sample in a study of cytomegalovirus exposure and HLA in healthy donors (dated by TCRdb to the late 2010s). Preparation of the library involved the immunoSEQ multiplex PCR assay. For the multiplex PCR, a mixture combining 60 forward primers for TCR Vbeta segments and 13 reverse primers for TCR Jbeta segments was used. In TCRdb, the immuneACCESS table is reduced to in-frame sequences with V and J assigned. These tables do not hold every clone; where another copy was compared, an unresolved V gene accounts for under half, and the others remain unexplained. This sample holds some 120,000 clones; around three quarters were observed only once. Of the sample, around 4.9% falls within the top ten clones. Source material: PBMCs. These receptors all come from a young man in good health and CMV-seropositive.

CDR3 coding DNA: TGTGCCAGCAGCATTACAGGGGCCGGGGCCAACGTCCTGACTTTC. Protein sequence: CASSITGAGANVLTF. This sequence joins TRBV7-3 and TRBJ2-6; TRBD1 aligns across 7 bases. After removal of 5 bases from V and 4 bases from J, the junction contained 5 bases not matched to a gene. Per the germline V gene, CDR1 is SGHTA and CDR2 is FQGTGA. The CDR3 runs 15 residues.

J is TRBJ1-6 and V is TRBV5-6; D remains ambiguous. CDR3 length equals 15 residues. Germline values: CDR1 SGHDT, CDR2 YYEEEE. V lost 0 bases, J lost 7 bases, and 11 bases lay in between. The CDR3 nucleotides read TGTGCCAGCAGCTTGGCCGGAGAATTAAATTCACCCCTCCACTTT. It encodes CASSLAGELNSPLHF. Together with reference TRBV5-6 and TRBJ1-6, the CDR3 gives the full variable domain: DAGVTQSPTHLIKTRGQQVTLRCSPKSGHDTVSWYQQALGQGPQFIFQYYEEEERQRGNFPDRFSGHQFPNYSSELNVNALLLGDSALYLCASSLAGELNSPLHFGNGTRLTVT.

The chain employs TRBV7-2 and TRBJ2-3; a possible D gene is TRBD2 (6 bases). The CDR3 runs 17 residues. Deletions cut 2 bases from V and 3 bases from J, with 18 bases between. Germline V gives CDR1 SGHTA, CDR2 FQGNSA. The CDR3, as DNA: TGTGCCAGCAGCTTAAACCGTCAGCTAGCGCTGACAGATACGCAGTATTTT. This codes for CASSLNRQLALTDTQYF.

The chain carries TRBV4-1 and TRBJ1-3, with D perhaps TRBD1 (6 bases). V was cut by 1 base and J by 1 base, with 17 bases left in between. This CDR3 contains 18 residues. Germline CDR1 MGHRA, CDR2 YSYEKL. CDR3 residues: CASSQVWIRGPSGNTIYF. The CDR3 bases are TGCGCCAGCAGCCAAGTTTGGATCAGGGGACCTTCTGGAAACACCATATATTTT.

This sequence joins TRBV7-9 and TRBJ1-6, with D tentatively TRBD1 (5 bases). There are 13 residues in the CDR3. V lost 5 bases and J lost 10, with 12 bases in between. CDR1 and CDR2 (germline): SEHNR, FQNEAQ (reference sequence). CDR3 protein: CASSRGGVSPLHF. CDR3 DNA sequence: TGTGCCAGCAGCCGGGGGGGGGTATCACCCCTCCACTTT.

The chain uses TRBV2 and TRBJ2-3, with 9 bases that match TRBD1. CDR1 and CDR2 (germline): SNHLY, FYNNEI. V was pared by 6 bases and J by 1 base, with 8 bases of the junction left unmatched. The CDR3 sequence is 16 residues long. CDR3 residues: CASRKTGGMGTDTQYF. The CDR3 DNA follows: TGTGCCAGCAGGAAGACAGGGGGAATGGGCACAGATACGCAGTATTTT.

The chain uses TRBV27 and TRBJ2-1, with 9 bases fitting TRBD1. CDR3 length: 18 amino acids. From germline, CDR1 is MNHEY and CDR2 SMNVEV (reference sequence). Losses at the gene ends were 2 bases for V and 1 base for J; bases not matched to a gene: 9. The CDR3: CASSLMGGTGTSYNEQFF. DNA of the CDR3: TGTGCCAGCAGTTTAATGGGGGGGACAGGGACATCCTACAATGAGCAGTTCTTC.

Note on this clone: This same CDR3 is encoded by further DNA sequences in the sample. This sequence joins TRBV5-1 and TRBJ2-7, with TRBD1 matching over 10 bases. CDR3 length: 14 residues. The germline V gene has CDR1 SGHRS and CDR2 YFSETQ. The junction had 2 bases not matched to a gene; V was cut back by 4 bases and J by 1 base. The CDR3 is CASSPGQGSYEQYF. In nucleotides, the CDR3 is TGCGCCAGCAGCCCGGGACAGGGGTCCTACGAGCAGTACTTC.

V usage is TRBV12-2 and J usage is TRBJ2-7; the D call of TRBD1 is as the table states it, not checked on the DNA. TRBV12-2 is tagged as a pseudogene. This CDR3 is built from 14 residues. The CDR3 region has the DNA TGTGCAAGTCGCTTAGACCCAGTCTCCTACGAGCAGTACTTC. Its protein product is CASRLDPVSYEQYF.

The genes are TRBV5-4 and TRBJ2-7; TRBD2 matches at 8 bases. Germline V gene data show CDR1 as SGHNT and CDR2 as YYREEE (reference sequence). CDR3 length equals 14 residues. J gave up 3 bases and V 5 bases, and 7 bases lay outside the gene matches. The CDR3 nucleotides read TGTGCCAGCAGAGAGGCGGGGGGTGACTACGAGCAGTACTTC. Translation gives CASREAGGDYEQYF.

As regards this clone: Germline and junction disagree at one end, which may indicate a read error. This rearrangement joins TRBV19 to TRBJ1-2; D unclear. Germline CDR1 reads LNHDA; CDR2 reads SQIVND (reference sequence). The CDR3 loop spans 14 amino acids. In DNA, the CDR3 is TGTGCCAGTAGTGAGAACGTAGCCGGTTATGGCTACCCCTTC. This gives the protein CASSENVAGYGYPF.

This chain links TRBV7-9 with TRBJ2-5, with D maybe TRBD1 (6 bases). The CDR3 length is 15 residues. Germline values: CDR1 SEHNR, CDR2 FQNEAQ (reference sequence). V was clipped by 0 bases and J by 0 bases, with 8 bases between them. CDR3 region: CASSLAEGDQETQYF. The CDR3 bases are TGTGCCAGCAGCTTAGCCGAGGGGGACCAAGAGACCCAGTACTTC.

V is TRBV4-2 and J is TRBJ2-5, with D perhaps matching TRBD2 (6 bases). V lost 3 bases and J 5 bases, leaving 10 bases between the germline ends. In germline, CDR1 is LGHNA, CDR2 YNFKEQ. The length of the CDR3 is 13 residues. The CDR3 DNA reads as TGTGCCAGCAGCCAGGGACTGTCGGAGACCCAGTACTTC. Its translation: CASSQGLSETQYF.

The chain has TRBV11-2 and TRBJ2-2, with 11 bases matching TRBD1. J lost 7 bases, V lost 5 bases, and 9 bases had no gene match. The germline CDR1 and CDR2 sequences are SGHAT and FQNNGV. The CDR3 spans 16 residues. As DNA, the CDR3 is TGTGCCAGCAGCGCGGGACAGGGGGAGATCAACGGGGAGCTGTTTTTT. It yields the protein CASSAGQGEINGELFF.

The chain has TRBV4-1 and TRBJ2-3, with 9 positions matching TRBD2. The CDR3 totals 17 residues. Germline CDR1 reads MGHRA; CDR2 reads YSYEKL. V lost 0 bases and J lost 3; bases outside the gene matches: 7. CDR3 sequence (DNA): TGCGCCAGCAGCCAAGAGTGGGCGGGGGGGCCGACAGATACGCAGTATTTT. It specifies CASSQEWAGGPTDTQYF.

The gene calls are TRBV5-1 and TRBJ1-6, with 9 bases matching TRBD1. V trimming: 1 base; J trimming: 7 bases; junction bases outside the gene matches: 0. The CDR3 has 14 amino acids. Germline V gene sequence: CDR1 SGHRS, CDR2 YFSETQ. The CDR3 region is CASSLTGGNSPLHF. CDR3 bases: TGCGCCAGCAGCTTGACAGGGGGCAATTCACCCCTCCACTTT.

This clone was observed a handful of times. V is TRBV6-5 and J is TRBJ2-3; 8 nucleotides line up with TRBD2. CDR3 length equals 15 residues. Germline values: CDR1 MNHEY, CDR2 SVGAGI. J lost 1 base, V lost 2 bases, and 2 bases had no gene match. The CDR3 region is CASSYRRGGTDTQYF. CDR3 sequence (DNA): TGTGCCAGCAGTTACAGGCGGGGGGGCACAGATACGCAGTATTTT.

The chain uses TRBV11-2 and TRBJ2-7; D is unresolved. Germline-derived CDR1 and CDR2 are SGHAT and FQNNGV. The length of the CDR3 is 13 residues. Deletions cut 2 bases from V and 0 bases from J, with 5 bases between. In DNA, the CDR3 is TGTGCCAGCAGCTTACGGAGCTCCTACGAGCAGTACTTC. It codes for CASSLRSSYEQYF. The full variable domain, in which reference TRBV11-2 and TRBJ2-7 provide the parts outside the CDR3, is EAGVAQSPRYKIIEKRQSVAFWCNPISGHATLYWYQQILGQGPKLLIQFQNNGVVDDSQLPKDRFSAERLKGVDSTLKIQPAKLEDSAVYLCASSLRSSYEQYFGPGTRLTVT.

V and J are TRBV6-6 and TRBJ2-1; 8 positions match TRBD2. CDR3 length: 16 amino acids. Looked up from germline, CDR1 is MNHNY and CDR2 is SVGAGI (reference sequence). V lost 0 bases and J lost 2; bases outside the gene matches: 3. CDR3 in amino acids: CASSYSAGAAYNEQFF. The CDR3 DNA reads TGTGCCAGCAGTTACTCAGCGGGGGCCGCCTACAATGAGCAGTTCTTC.

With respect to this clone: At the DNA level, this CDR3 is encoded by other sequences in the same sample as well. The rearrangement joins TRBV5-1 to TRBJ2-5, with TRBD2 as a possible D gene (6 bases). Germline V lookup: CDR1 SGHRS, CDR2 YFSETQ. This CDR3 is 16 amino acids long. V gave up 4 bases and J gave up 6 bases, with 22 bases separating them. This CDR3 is CASSPKFASDSKTQYF. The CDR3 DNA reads TGCGCCAGCAGCCCTAAGTTCGCTAGCGATTCAAAGACCCAGTACTTC.

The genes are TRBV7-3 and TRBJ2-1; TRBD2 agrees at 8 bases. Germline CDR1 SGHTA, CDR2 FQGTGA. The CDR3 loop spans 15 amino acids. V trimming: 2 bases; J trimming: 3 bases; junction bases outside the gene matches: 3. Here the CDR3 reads CASSLSRGGYNEQFF. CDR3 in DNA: TGTGCCAGCAGCTTATCACGGGGGGGCTACAATGAGCAGTTCTTC.

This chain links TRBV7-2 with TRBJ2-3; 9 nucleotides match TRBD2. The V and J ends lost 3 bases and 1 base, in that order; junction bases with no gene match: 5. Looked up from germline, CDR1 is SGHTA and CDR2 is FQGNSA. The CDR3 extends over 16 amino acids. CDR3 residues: CASSFGGGEGTDTQYF. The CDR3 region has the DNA TGTGCCAGCAGCTTCGGCGGGGGGGAGGGCACAGATACGCAGTATTTT.

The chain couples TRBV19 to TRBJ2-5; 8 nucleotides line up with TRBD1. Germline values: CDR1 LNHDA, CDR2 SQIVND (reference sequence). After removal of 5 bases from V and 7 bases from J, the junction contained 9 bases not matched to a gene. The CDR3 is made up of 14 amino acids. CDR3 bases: TGTGCCAGTAGTCCCGGGACAGGCGGTAGGACCCAGTACTTC. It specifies CASSPGTGGRTQYF.

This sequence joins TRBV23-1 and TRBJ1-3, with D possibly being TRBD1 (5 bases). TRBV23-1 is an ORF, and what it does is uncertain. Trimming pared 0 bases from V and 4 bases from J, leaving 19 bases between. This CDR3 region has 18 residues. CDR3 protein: CASSQSRPTVFSGNTIYF. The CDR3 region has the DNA TGCGCCAGCAGTCAATCTCGACCGACAGTCTTCTCGGGAAACACCATATATTTT.

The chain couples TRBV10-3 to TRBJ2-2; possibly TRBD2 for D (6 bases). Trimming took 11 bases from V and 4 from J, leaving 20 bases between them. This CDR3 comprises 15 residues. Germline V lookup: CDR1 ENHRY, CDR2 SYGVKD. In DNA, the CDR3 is TGTGCCGCCGCAGATGGGGGGATGGCCACCGGGGAGCTGTTTTTT. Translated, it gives CAAADGGMATGELFF.

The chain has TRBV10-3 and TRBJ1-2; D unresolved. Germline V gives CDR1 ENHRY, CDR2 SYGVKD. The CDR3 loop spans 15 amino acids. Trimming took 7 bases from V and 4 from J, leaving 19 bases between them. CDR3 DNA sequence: TGTGCCATCAAACGGTCCGGGGAGGAGAGCTATGGCTACACCTTC. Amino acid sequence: CAIKRSGEESYGYTF.

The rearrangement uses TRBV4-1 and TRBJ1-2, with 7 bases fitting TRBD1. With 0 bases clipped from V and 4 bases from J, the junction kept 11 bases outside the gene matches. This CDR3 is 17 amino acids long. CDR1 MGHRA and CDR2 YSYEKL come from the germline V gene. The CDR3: CASSQDGQVPFVYGYTF. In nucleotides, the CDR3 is TGCGCCAGCAGCCAAGACGGACAGGTTCCCTTCGTCTATGGCTACACCTTC.